These 8 T cell receptor beta chains originate from one sample sequenced in a study of technical replicates of blood from a few donors. Profiling relied on immunoSEQ multiplex PCR, and the TCRdb table lists in-frame clones only, not all of them. The sample has fewer than 95,000 clones, around 94% seen once. Sequencing input: T cells isolated from PBMCs. These receptors originate from a human donor in good health.

The chain carries TRBV5-8 and TRBJ2-7; D not certain. This CDR3 contains 12 residues. Germline V gene lookup returns CDR1 SGHTS and CDR2 YDEGEE. V was trimmed by 4 bases and J by 2 bases, leaving 7 bases between them. In nucleotides, the CDR3 is TGTGCCAGCAGCGTTAATCCCTACGAGCAGTACTTC. Translating gives CASSVNPYEQYF. Together with reference TRBV5-8 and TRBJ2-7, the CDR3 gives the full variable domain: EAGVTQSPTHLIKTRGQQATLRCSPISGHTSVYWYQQALGLGLQFLLWYDEGEERNRGNFPPRFSGRQFPNYSSELNVNALELEDSALYLCASSVNPYEQYFGPGTRLTVT.

This chain connects TRBV11-2 to TRBJ2-5; a possible D gene is TRBD1 (6 bases). Trimming stripped 4 bases from V and 5 bases from J, with 14 bases between. CDR3 length equals 14 residues. Germline CDR1 is SGHAT and CDR2 is FQNNGV. The DNA for the CDR3 is TGTGCCAGCAGCTCGGACAGTTCAGGCGAGACCCAGTACTTC. This translates into CASSSDSSGETQYF.

A single count supports this clone. This chain joins TRBV7-6 and TRBJ2-1, with D possibly TRBD2 on 6 matching bases. This CDR3 is built from 18 residues. Germline-derived CDR1 and CDR2 are SGHVS and FNYEAQ. Trimming took off 1 base at V and 2 bases at J, with 18 bases between the two ends. This CDR3 is CASSLVRFGGITYNEQFF. The CDR3 coding sequence is TGTGCCAGCAGCTTAGTTAGGTTCGGCGGGATAACCTACAATGAGCAGTTCTTC. The whole variable domain, remainder taken from reference TRBV7-6 and TRBJ2-1, is GAGVSQSPRYKVTKRGQDVALRCDPISGHVSLYWYRQALGQGPEFLTYFNYEAQQDKSGLPNDRFSAERPEGSISTLTIQRTEQRDSAMYRCASSLVRFGGITYNEQFFGPGTRLTVL.

The chain carries TRBV6-6 and TRBJ1-4; no firm D call. The V and J ends lost 0 bases and 3 bases respectively, with 8 bases between them. This CDR3 has 15 amino acids. Germline-derived CDR1 and CDR2 are MNHNY and SVGAGI (reference sequence). In nucleotides, the CDR3 is TGTGCCAGCAGTTACTCCACGCGAGCTAATGAAAAACTGTTTTTT. It yields the protein CASSYSTRANEKLFF.

This chain uses TRBV4-1 with TRBJ1-2; D not certain. Between the trimmed V and J ends, which lost 0 bases and 12 bases, there was a span of 14 bases. Germline V gives CDR1 MGHRA, CDR2 YSYEKL. CDR3 length: 13 amino acids. CDR3 in amino acids: CASSQDASLSDTF. As DNA, the CDR3 is TGCGCCAGCAGCCAAGATGCATCCCTCAGTGACACCTTC.

The chain is built from TRBV6-5 and TRBJ1-1; 7 positions agree with TRBD1. With 7 bases clipped from V and 7 bases from J, the junction kept 12 bases outside the gene matches. Germline loops: CDR1 MNHEY, CDR2 SVGAGI. This CDR3 is built from 14 residues. CDR3 sequence reads: CASIRRQGEGEAFF. The CDR3 region has the DNA TGTGCCAGCATCAGGCGACAGGGAGAGGGTGAAGCTTTCTTT.

V and J are TRBV25-1 and TRBJ2-3; TRBD2 agrees at 15 bases. J lost 1 base, V lost 7 bases, and 3 bases had no gene match. This CDR3 is 16 amino acids long. Germline V CDR1 and CDR2: MGHDK, SYGVNS. CDR3 DNA: TGTGCCAGCACCCGGACTAGCGGGGGGGGCACAGATACGCAGTATTTT. Encoded protein: CASTRTSGGGTDTQYF.

CDR3 nucleotides: TGTGCCAGCAGAAGGACCGGGACAGGGACCTATGGCTACACCTTC. Its protein product is CASRRTGTGTYGYTF. The V gene is TRBV6-5, the J gene TRBJ1-2; 9 bases map to TRBD1. V was clipped by 6 bases and J by 4 bases; unmatched bases: 9. CDR1 is MNHEY, CDR2 SVGAGI, per germline. The CDR3 spans 15 residues.